This record concerns one T cell receptor (beta chain) sequence. The antigen remains undetermined. This record belongs to a study of T cell responses to AZD1222 COVID-19 vaccine. The CDR3 sequence is 18 residues long. Per the germline V gene, CDR1 is LGHNA and CDR2 is YNFKEQ. After removal of 5 bases from V and 2 bases from J, the junction contained 14 bases not matched to a gene. Profiling relied on immunoSEQ multiplex PCR, and the TCRdb table lists in-frame clones only, not all of them. Of roughly 200,000 clones in the sample, roughly 92% were seen once. Study-wide results and limits: The peak T cell response came first, and repertoires were sampled only after it. White British ancestry dominated among donors, who included more females, and clonal diversity was possibly underestimated.

The rearrangement joins TRBV4-2 to TRBJ1-2; TRBD1 aligns across 10 bases. Sequencing used peripheral blood, obtained 28 days after the second AZD1222 dose. The receptor was derived from an adult who received the AZD1222 COVID-19 vaccine. Here the CDR3 DNA reads TGTGCCAGCAGCAGCCGGGACAGGGGACGCCCCTTAAACTATGGCTACACCTTC. This gives the protein CASSSRDRGRPLNYGYTF.